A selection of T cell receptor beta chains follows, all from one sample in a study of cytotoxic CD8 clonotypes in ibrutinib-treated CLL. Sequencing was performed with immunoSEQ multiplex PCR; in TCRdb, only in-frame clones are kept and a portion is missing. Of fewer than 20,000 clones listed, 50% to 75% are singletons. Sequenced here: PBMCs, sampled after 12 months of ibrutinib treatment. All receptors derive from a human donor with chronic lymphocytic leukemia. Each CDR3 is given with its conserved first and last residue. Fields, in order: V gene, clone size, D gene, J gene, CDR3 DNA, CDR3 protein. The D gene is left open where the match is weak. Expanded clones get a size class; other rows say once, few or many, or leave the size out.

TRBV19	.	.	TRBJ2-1	TGTGCCAGTAGTATCGCCGGACTTCCGAACAATGAGCAGTTCTTC	CASSIAGLPNNEQFF
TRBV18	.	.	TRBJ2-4	TGTGCCAGCTCACCACCGGATAAAGCCAAAAACATTCAGTACTTC	CASSPPDKAKNIQYF
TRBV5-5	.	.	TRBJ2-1	TGTGCCAGCAGCTTGGGTCTTGTCAATGAGCAGTTCTTC	CASSLGLVNEQFF
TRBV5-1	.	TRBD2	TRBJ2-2	TGCGCCAGCAGCTTGGTAGCGGGAGAGGCCGGGGAGCTGTTTTTT	CASSLVAGEAGELFF
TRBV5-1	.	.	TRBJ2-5	TGCGCCAGCAGCTCAGCAAGTTCCGGGACGGAGGGGGGGACCCAGTACTTC	CASSSASSGTEGGTQYF
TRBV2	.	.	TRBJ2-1	TGTGCCCAATCCCGGGACGGTACCTACAATGAGCAGTTCTTC	CAQSRDGTYNEQFF
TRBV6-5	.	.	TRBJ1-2	TGTGCCAGCAGTCCCACCCACAGGGAAGAGGGAGGCTACACCTTC	CASSPTHREEGGYTF
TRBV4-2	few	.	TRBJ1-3	TGTGCCAGCAGCCAAGATTCCGGTGGAAACACCATATATTTT	CASSQDSGGNTIYF
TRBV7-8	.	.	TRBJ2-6	TGTGCCAGCATCCCCGAGGGACGATCTGGGGCCAACGTCCTGACTTTC	CASIPEGRSGANVLTF
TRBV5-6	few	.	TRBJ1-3	TGTGCCAGCAGCTTGGTGAGGAGGGGAAACACCATATATTTT	CASSLVRRGNTIYF
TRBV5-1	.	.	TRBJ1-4	TGCGCCAGCAGCTCTGAAGGCGCAACTAATGAAAAACTGTTTTTT	CASSSEGATNEKLFF
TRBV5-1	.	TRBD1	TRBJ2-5	TGCGCCAGCAGCCTAGGGACAGGGGGCGCGGAGACCCAGTACTTC	CASSLGTGGAETQYF
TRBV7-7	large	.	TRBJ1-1	TGTGCTAGCAGCTTCGAGGTCAACACTGAAGCTTTCTTT	CASSFEVNTEAFF
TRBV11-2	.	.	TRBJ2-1	TGTGCCAGCAGCCTCCAAGGGGGTGAGCAGTTCTTC	CASSLQGGEQFF
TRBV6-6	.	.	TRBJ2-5	TGTGCCAGCAGCGCTATAAGGGCCCAAGAGACCCAGTACTTC	CASSAIRAQETQYF
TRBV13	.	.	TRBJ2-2	TGTGCCAGCAGCTTACGCCGACCCACCGGGGAGCTGTTTTTT	CASSLRRPTGELFF
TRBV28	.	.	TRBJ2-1	TGTGCCAGCAGTTACCCCCAGGGGTCCCTTGAGCAGTTCTTC	CASSYPQGSLEQFF
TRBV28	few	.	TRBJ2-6	TGTGCCAGCAGTCCCAAGCCGGGACTCAAAAGAGTCTCTGGGGCCAACGTCCTGACTTTC	CASSPKPGLKRVSGANVLTF
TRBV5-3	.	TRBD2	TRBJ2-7	TGTGCCAGAACCCCGGAAACTAGCGGGAATTTCGAGCAGTACTTC	CARTPETSGNFEQYF
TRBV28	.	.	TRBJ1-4	TGTGCCAGCAGCCGACCCCAGGTGACTAATGAAAAACTGTTTTTT	CASSRPQVTNEKLFF
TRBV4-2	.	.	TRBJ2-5	TGTGCCAGCAGCCAAGATGTGGCTTCGGGGTATCAACCACAAGAGACCCAGTACTTC	CASSQDVASGYQPQETQYF
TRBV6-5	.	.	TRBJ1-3	TGTGCCAGCAGACTACGGTTCACTGGAAACACCATATATTTT	CASRLRFTGNTIYF
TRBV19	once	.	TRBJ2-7	TGTGCCAGTAGTATCTCTGACGATACCTACGAGCAGTACTTC	CASSISDDTYEQYF
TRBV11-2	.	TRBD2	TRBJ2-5	TGTGCCAGCAGCCCTAATCCGGGGGGCCAAGAGACCCAGTACTTC	CASSPNPGGQETQYF
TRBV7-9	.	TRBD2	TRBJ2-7	TGTGCCAGCAGCTCTAGCGGAGAAAGCTCCTACGAGCAGTACTTC	CASSSSGESSYEQYF
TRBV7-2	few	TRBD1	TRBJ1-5	TGTGCCAGCAGTATACAGGGGAATCAGCCCCAGCATTTT	CASSIQGNQPQHF
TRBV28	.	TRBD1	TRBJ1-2	TGTGCCAGCAGTTTAAGGGGGACAGGGATTCCTGGCTACACCTTC	CASSLRGTGIPGYTF
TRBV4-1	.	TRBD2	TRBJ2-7	TGCGCCAGCAGCCAAGTGATGTTGGGACTAGCGGGATTAGGACAGTACTTC	CASSQVMLGLAGLGQYF
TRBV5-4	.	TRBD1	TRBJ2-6	TGTGCCAGCAGGCTCGACAGGGGCTTTGGGGCCAACGTCCTGACTTTC	CASRLDRGFGANVLTF
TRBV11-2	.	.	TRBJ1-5	TGTGCCAGCAGCCCCCAGGAGGATCAGCCCCAGCATTTT	CASSPQEDQPQHF
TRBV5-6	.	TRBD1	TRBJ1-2	TGTGCCAGCAGCATCCGGACAGGGGGGACGGGTGGCTACACCTTC	CASSIRTGGTGGYTF
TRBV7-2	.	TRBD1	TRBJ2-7	TGTGCCAGCAGCTCCGAGACAGGGGTCTACGAGCAGTACTTC	CASSSETGVYEQYF
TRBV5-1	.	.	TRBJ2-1	TGCGCCAGCAGCTTGGACAGAAGCTTCAATGAGCAGTTCTTC	CASSLDRSFNEQFF
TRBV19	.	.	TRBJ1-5	TGTGCCAGTAGTTCCGGGTGGGCAGGCGGCAATCAGCCCCAGCATTTT	CASSSGWAGGNQPQHF
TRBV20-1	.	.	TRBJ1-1	TGCAGTGTCGATATGGGCACTGAAGCTTTCTTT	CSVDMGTEAFF
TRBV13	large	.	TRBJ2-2	TGTGCCAGCAGCCCGGAAGGGGTGTGGGAAAACACCGGGGAGCTGTTTTTT	CASSPEGVWENTGELFF
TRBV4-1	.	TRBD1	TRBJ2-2	TGCGCCAGCAGCCAAACCGGGACAGGGAACACCGGGGAGCTGTTTTTT	CASSQTGTGNTGELFF
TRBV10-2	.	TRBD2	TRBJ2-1	TGCGCCAGCAGACTAGCGGGCATACACAATGAGCAGTTCTTC	CASRLAGIHNEQFF
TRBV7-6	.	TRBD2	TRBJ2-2	TGTGCCAGCAGCTTATACCCGAGCGGGAGGAACACCGGGGAGCTGTTTTTT	CASSLYPSGRNTGELFF
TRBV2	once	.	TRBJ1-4	TGTGCCACTAAGTCGATGCTTAATGAAAAACTGTTTTTT	CATKSMLNEKLFF
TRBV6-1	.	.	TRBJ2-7	TGTGCCAGCAGTTCCAGCAGGGGGGGCGAGCAGTACTTC	CASSSSRGGEQYF
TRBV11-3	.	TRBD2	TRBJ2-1	TGTGCCAGCAGCTTAGGGGTGGGACTAGCGGATTACAATGAGCAGTTCTTC	CASSLGVGLADYNEQFF
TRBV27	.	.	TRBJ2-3	TGTGCCAGCAGTTTACGCGGGAGAGGGGGAACAGATACGCAGTATTTT	CASSLRGRGGTDTQYF
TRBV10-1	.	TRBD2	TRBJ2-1	TGCGCCAGCAGTGAGTCGACTTTAGGGACTAGCGGGAGAGACGAGCAGTTCTTC	CASSESTLGTSGRDEQFF
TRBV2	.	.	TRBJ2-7	TGTGCCAGCCTGCCCAGCAGCTCCTACGAGCAGTACTTC	CASLPSSSYEQYF
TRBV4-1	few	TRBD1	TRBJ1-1	TGCGCCAGCAGCCAAGCAGGAACAGGGGGAACTGAAGCTTTCTTT	CASSQAGTGGTEAFF
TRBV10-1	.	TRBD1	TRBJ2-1	TGCGCCAGCAGCAGCCCGGGACAGGGTTACAATGAGCAGTTCTTC	CASSSPGQGYNEQFF
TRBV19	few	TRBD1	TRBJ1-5	TGTGCCAGTAGTAACACAGGGGCGAGTTATAGCAATCAGCCCCAGCATTTT	CASSNTGASYSNQPQHF
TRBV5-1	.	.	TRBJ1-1	TGCGCCAGCAGCGATCAGGGGAACACTGAAGCTTTCTTT	CASSDQGNTEAFF
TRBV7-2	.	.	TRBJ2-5	TGTGCCAGCAGCTTAGTCTCGGGGGCGTCGGGGTCCCAGTACTTC	CASSLVSGASGSQYF
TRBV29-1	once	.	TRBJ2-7	TGCAGCGTTGTGGGACATGTTTCCTACGAGCAGTACTTC	CSVVGHVSYEQYF
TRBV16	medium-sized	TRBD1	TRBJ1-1	TGTGCCAGCAGCCAATCGACAGGGGTAGGCACTGAAGCTTTCTTT	CASSQSTGVGTEAFF
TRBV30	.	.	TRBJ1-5	TGTGCCTGGAGTCTGGTAGACACTAATCAGCCCCAGCATTTT	CAWSLVDTNQPQHF
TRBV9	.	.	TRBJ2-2	TGTGCCAGCAGCGTAGGACAGAAATCCGGGGAGCTGCTTTTT	CASSVGQKSGELLF
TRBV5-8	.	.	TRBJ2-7	TGTGCCAGCAGCAACGGACCCGGTCGCGAGCAGTACTTC	CASSNGPGREQYF
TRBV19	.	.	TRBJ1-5	TGTGCCAGTAACGGGGGCGGGGGTCAGCCCCAGCATTTT	CASNGGGGQPQHF
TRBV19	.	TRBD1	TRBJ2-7	TGTGCCAGTAGTACGCGACAGGGGAGAAACGAGCAGTACTTC	CASSTRQGRNEQYF
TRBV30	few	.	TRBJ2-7	TGTGCCTGGAGTCCCGGACAAGACGAGCAGTACTTC	CAWSPGQDEQYF
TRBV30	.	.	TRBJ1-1	TGTGCCTGGAGCAGGGAAAGGACTGAAGCTTTCTTT	CAWSRERTEAFF